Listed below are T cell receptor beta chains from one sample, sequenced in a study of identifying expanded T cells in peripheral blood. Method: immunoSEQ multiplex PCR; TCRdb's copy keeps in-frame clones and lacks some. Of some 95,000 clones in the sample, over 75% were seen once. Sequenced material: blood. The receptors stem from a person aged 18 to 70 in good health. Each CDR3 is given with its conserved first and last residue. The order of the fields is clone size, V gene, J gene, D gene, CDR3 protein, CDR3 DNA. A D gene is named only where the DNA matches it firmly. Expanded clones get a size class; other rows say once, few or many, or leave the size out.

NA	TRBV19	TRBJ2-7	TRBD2	CASSTQRRGGFYSYEQYF	TGTGCCAGTAGTACCCAGCGTCGGGGGGGGTTCTACTCCTACGAGCAGTACTTC
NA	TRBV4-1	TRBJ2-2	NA	CASSQDWRVGAGELFF	TGCGCCAGCAGCCAAGATTGGAGGGTAGGGGCCGGGGAGCTGTTTTTT
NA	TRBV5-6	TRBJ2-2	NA	CASSSDQF	TGTGCCAGCAGCTCGGACCAATTT
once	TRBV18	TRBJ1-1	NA	CASSRDPDTEAFF	TGTGCCAGCTCACGGGATCCGGACACTGAAGCTTTCTTT
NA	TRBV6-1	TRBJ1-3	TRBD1	CAGETGSSGNTIYF	TGTGCCGGGGAGACAGGGTCCTCTGGAAACACCATATATTTT
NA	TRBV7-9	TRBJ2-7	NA	CASSPGEAGLYEQYF	TGTGCCAGCAGTCCCGGGGAGGCGGGCCTTTACGAGCAGTACTTC
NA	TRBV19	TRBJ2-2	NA	CASKAGRNTGELFF	TGTGCCAGTAAGGCCGGGAGGAACACCGGGGAGCTGTTTTTT
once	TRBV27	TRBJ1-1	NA	CASSLSGGDWYTEAFF	TGTGCCAGCAGTTTATCGGGGGGGGATTGGTACACTGAAGCTTTCTTT
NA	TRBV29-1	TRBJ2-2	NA	CSAPGQDTGELFF	TGCAGCGCCCCGGGACAAGACACCGGGGAGCTGTTTTTT
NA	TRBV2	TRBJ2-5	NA	CASSEANGETQYF	TGTGCCAGCAGTGAAGCTAACGGAGAGACCCAGTACTTC
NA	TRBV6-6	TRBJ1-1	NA	CASTRTVYPTEAFF	TGTGCCTCTACCCGGACCGTTTACCCCACTGAAGCTTTCTTT
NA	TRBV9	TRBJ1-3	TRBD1	CASSPQSPGTGAGNTIYF	TGTGCCAGCAGCCCCCAGTCACCCGGGACAGGGGCTGGAAACACCATATATTTT
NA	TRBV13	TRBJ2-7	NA	CASSFGGSRYEQYF	TGTGCCAGCAGCTTTGGGGGGTCTAGGTACGAGCAGTACTTC
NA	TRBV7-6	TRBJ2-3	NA	CASSPGTSTDTQYF	TGTGCCAGCAGCCCCGGGACTAGCACAGATACGCAGTATTTT
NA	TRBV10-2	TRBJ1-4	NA	CASSVRVEEKLFF	TGCGCCAGCAGTGTGCGGGTTGAGGAAAAACTGTTTTTT
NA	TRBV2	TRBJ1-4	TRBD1	CASSGGTVGDEKLFF	TGTGCCAGCAGTGGAGGGACAGTCGGCGATGAAAAACTGTTTTTT
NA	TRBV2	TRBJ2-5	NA	CASSAYIAETQYF	TGTGCCAGCAGTGCGTACATCGCTGAGACCCAGTACTTC
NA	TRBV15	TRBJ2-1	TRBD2	CATSRDIAGGPGNEQFF	TGTGCCACCAGCAGAGATATTGCGGGAGGGCCGGGCAATGAGCAGTTCTTC
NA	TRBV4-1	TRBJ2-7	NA	CASSQVDSKYEQYF	TGCGCCAGCAGCCAAGTTGACAGCAAATACGAGCAGTACTTC
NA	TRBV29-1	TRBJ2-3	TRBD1	CSVEYGTGGLDTQYF	TGCAGCGTTGAATACGGGACAGGGGGCCTGGATACGCAGTATTTT
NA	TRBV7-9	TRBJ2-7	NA	CASSPQESPRNEQYF	TGTGCCAGCAGCCCACAGGAGTCGCCTCGGAACGAGCAGTACTTC
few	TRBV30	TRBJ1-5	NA	CAWSVEPTGPQHF	TGTGCCTGGAGTGTAGAGCCGACTGGGCCCCAGCATTTT
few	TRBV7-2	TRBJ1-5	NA	CASRDPNIGQPQHF	TGTGCCAGCAGAGATCCGAATATCGGTCAGCCCCAGCATTTT
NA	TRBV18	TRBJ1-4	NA	CASSTGLNEKLFF	TGTGCCAGCTCCACGGGACTTAATGAAAAACTGTTTTTT
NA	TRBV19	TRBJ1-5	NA	CASSSSADQPQHF	TGTGCCAGTAGTAGTTCAGCGGATCAGCCCCAGCATTTT
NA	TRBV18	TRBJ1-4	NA	CASSTNSGGETTNEKLFF	TGTGCCAGCTCAACAAATTCTGGCGGGGAAACAACTAATGAAAAACTGTTTTTT
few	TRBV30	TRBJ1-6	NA	CAWTYSDPATPLHF	TGTGCCTGGACTTATTCTGACCCGGCGACACCCCTCCACTTT